The 4 T cell receptor beta chains below were found in one sample sequenced in a study of blood T cell repertoires in COVID-19 (TCRdb year 2020). Library preparation employed the immunoSEQ multiplex PCR assay. TCRdb re-hosts the immuneACCESS table, in-frame sequences only. Its copies lack some clones; in the studies checked, an unresolved V gene accounts for under half of them, and the cause for the rest is not known. The sample includes about 440,000 clones, with about 89% observed a single time. The biggest ten clones account for roughly 4.3% of the sample. The sample comprised peripheral blood. The receptor set was obtained from a young woman with acute or convalescent COVID-19.

The V call is TRBV5-1, the J call TRBJ2-2; D ambiguous. CDR1 and CDR2 (germline): SGHRS, YFSETQ. The CDR3 spans 15 residues. V shed 4 bases and J shed 4 bases, with 14 bases lying between them. The CDR3 coding sequence is TGCGCCAGCAGCCCGATTACCTCGGGCACCGGGGAGCTGTTTTTT. Its translation: CASSPITSGTGELFF.

V usage is TRBV30 and J usage is TRBJ2-7; 8 bases align to TRBD1. Germline V gives CDR1 GTSNPN, CDR2 SVGIG (reference sequence). The V and J ends lost 5 bases and 3 bases, in that order; junction bases with no gene match: 12. The CDR3 consists of 15 residues. The CDR3 loop reads CAWANSRGRIYEQYF. The CDR3 region has the DNA TGTGCCTGGGCTAACTCCAGGGGGCGTATCTACGAGCAGTACTTC.

The chain joins TRBV19 to TRBJ2-1; 7 nucleotides align to TRBD2. Per the germline V gene, CDR1 is LNHDA and CDR2 is SQIVND (reference sequence). This CDR3 contains 16 residues. V was clipped by 3 bases and J by 7 bases; unmatched bases: 12. The CDR3 reads CASSMVLRGWLNEQFF. Here the CDR3 DNA reads TGTGCCAGTAGTATGGTCTTGCGGGGGTGGTTGAATGAGCAGTTCTTC.

Here the CDR3 reads CASSQVTGVGYTF. CDR3 sequence (DNA): TGCGCCAGCAGCCAAGTGACAGGGGTTGGCTACACCTTC. The V and J genes are TRBV4-1 and TRBJ1-2; 8 nucleotides match TRBD1. Germline V gene data show CDR1 as MGHRA and CDR2 as YSYEKL. V gave up 1 base and J gave up 7 bases; unmatched junction bases: 2. The CDR3 loop spans 13 amino acids.